The 7 T cell receptor beta chains given below trace back to one sample, sequenced in a study of PD-L1 blockade in urothelial cancer. Produced via immunoSEQ multiplex PCR; TCRdb's table is partial and in-frame only. This table has about 29,000 clones, approximately 81% appearing once. This sample's time point: peripheral blood 6 weeks after treatment start. The sample here was PBMCs, taken around atezolizumab (anti-PD-L1) treatment. Receptors originate from a man aged 65 to 79 with urothelial cancer.

This chain connects TRBV7-2 to TRBJ1-3, with D hard to call. Germline V gene lookup returns CDR1 SGHTA and CDR2 FQGNSA. The CDR3 is made up of 13 amino acids. V was clipped by 6 bases and J by 4 bases, with 10 bases between them. As DNA, the CDR3 is TGTGCCAGCAGTTTATCAGGAGGAAACACCATATATTTT. Its translation: CASSLSGGNTIYF.

V gene TRBV6-5 combines with J gene TRBJ1-1; D possibly corresponds to TRBD1 (6 bases). Per the germline V gene, CDR1 is MNHEY and CDR2 is SVGAGI. CDR3 length equals 15 residues. V lost 0 bases and J 0 bases, leaving 8 bases between the germline ends. The chain's CDR3 is CASSYSQGMNTEAFF. The CDR3 DNA reads as TGTGCCAGCAGTTACTCACAGGGTATGAACACTGAAGCTTTCTTT.

This clone was counted a single time. The J gene is TRBJ1-1, the V gene TRBV2; D is possibly TRBD1 (6 bases). The germline gives CDR1 SNHLY, CDR2 FYNNEI. Trimming removed 1 base at V and 4 bases at J, with 10 bases between. The CDR3 sequence is 14 residues long. The CDR3 bases are TGTGCCAGCAGTGAAGTTACAGGGATCACTGAAGCTTTCTTT. Amino acids: CASSEVTGITEAFF.

V and J are TRBV27 and TRBJ2-5; 7 bases map to TRBD2. This CDR3 is 14 amino acids long. Unmatched junction bases numbered 5, after V lost 5 bases and J lost 2 bases. Germline V gives CDR1 MNHEY, CDR2 SMNVEV (reference sequence). CDR3 loop: CASSAPGLQETQYF. In nucleotides, the CDR3 is TGTGCCAGCAGTGCACCGGGACTACAAGAGACCCAGTACTTC.

The rearrangement joins TRBV19 to TRBJ1-5, with TRBD1 matching 7 bases. Germline V gene sequence: CDR1 LNHDA, CDR2 SQIVND (reference sequence). J lost 3 bases, V lost 6 bases, and 5 bases had no gene match. The CDR3 spans 14 residues. CDR3 residues: CASRQTGVNQPQHF. The CDR3, as DNA: TGTGCCAGTAGGCAAACAGGGGTCAATCAGCCCCAGCATTTT.

The genes are TRBV28 and TRBJ2-1; 8 positions match TRBD2. V was clipped by 4 bases and J by 7 bases; unmatched bases: 9. Germline CDR1 MDHEN, CDR2 SYDVKM. The CDR3 extends over 15 amino acids. The CDR3 region is CASSSASGRLNEQFF. In nucleotides, the CDR3 is TGTGCCAGCAGTTCAGCGAGCGGGAGACTAAATGAGCAGTTCTTC. Looking up the rest from reference TRBV28 and TRBJ2-1 gives the full variable domain: DVKVTQSSRYLVKRTGEKVFLECVQDMDHENMFWYRQDPGLGLRLIYFSYDVKMKEKGDIPEGYSVSREKKERFSLILESASTNQTSMYLCASSSASGRLNEQFFGPGTRLTVL.

The chain links TRBV7-9 to TRBJ2-2; 8 positions agree with TRBD2. This CDR3 contains 15 residues. The V gene end was trimmed by 6 bases and the J gene end by 4 bases; junction bases not matched to a gene: 7. Germline CDR1 SEHNR, CDR2 FQNEAQ (reference sequence). The CDR3 DNA sequence: TGTGCCAGCAGGGAGAGCGGGAGAGGCACCGGGGAGCTGTTTTTT. It translates to CASRESGRGTGELFF.